The T cell receptor beta chain under discussion was sequenced for a study of T cell clones after liver transplantation. At the level of the study: Immunosuppression withdrawal was tried within 2 years after liver transplantation in this trial. A pre-transplant mixed lymphocyte reaction with TCRbeta sequencing defined graft-donor-reactive clones followed in post-transplant blood.

Study-wide results and caveats: Graft donor-reactive T cells may have migrated into the graft rather than being deleted.

Thawed unstimulated PBMCs were FACS-sorted by CD3, CD4 and CD8 into two populations. The data were produced by immunoSEQ multiplex PCR, yet TCRdb's version contains in-frame clones alone and is incomplete. This table has more than 70,000 clones, approximately 82% appearing once. This clone was counted once. Its antigen is as yet unknown. The TCR was taken from a human patient who received a liver transplant. Some T cells could come from the graft donor. The specimen was CD4+ T cells from blood, collected at the 22-month timepoint.

The CDR3 nucleotides are TGTGCCAGCAGCTCAGGGTCGGCAGATACGCAGTATTTT. This codes for CASSSGSADTQYF. The chain couples TRBV5-6 to TRBJ2-3, with D perhaps matching TRBD1 (5 bases). Deletions cut 3 bases from V and 4 bases from J, with 9 bases between. Germline V gene lookup returns CDR1 SGHDT and CDR2 YYEEEE. The CDR3 runs to 13 residues.